This T cell receptor (beta chain) was recovered during a study of early T cells in non-severe SARS-CoV-2 infection. The wider study: RNA in bulk from unsorted whole blood was sequenced, and chains were unpaired. Study observations and caveats: Reliance on VDJdb matching favored anti-spike CD8 responses; private and CD4 specificities were missed.

The TCR library protocol attached unique molecular identifiers to the individual cDNA molecules. TCRdb independently ran MiXCR on the 5' RACE reads; one entry per CDR3 protein. The sample has 55,000 to 80,000 distinct CDR3 sequences, over 10% seen once; the top ten hold 1.3% to 1.5%. The CDR3 runs to 14 residues. Germline V gene sequence: CDR1 SGHDT, CDR2 YYEEEE. V gave up 5 bases and J gave up 4 bases; unmatched junction bases: 8. This clonotype was observed a handful of times. The target antigen is unknown. Here the sequenced sample was whole blood, taken at baseline. This sequence originates from an adult who was a healthcare worker with PCR-confirmed SARS-CoV-2 infection or an uninfected control (not recorded which). The chain uses TRBV5-6 and TRBJ1-1; 7 nucleotides match TRBD1. The CDR3 coding sequence is TGTGCCAGCAGTCTCAGGACAGGCCTCACTGAAGCTTTCTTT. Residues: CASSLRTGLTEAFF.